This T cell receptor (beta chain) was found in a study of cytomegalovirus exposure and HLA in healthy donors. The overall study: Approximately 180 million T cells yielded 90 million to 130 million unique TCR beta sequences in earlier analysis. Whole-study findings and limits: Serostatus for CMV was the only available immune exposure information. In an earlier analysis, in roughly 600 donors, most V segments appeared productive either ~90% or ~30% of the time.

PCR primers comprised 60 Vbeta and 13 Jbeta primers. Clones were sequenced by immunoSEQ multiplex PCR, and TCRdb holds only the in-frame ones, with some missing. Here the sample spans some 150,000 clones, less than 85% being singletons. CDR1 is KGHSH, CDR2 LQKENI, per germline. The ends were cut back, 3 bases at V and 2 bases at J, with 7 bases in the middle. There are 13 residues in the CDR3. As for this clone: Its matching antigen is unknown.

The sequence was collected from a man in his forties in good health and CMV-seronegative. The specimen was PBMCs. The V and J genes are TRBV18 and TRBJ1-2; D perhaps matches TRBD1 (5 bases). The CDR3 coding sequence is TGTGCCAGCTCACCCAGGGAAAACTATGGCTACACCTTC. This translates into CASSPRENYGYTF.